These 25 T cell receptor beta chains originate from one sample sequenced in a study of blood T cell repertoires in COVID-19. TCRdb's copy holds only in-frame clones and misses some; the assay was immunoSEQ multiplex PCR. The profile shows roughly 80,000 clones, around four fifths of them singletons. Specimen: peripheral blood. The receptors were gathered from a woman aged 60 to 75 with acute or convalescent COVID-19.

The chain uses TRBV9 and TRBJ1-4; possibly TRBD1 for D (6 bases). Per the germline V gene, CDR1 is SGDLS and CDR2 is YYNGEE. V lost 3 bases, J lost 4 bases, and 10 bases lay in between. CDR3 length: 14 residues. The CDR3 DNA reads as TGTGCCAGCAGCGCGAGGGGGTTTAATGAAAAACTGTTTTTT. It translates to CASSARGFNEKLFF.

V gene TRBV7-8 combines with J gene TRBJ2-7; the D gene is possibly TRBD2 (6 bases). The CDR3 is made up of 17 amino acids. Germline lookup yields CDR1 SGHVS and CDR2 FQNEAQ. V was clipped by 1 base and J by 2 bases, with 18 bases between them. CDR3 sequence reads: CASSLVLLASTAYEQYF. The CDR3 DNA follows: TGTGCCAGCAGCTTAGTCCTACTAGCTTCAACCGCCTACGAGCAGTACTTC.

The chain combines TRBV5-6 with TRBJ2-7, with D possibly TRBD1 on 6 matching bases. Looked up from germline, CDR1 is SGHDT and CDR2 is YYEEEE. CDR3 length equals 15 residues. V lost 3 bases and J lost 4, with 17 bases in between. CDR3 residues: CASSSRRKQGYEQYF. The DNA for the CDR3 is TGTGCCAGCAGCTCGCGACGTAAACAGGGATACGAGCAGTACTTC.

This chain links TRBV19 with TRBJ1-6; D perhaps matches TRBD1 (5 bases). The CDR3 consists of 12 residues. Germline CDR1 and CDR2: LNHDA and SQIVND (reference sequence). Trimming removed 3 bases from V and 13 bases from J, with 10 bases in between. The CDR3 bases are TGTGCCAGTAGTATCGGGGGAATGCCCCTCCACTTT. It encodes CASSIGGMPLHF.

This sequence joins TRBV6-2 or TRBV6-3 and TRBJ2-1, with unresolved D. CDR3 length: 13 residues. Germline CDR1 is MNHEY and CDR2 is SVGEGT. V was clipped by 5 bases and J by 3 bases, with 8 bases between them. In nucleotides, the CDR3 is TGTGCCAGCAGTGCGTTTGGCTACAATGAGCAGTTCTTC. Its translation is CASSAFGYNEQFF.

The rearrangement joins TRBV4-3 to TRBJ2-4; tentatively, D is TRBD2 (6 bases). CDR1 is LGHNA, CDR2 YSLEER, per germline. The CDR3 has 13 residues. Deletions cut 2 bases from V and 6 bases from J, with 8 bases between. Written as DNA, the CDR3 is TGCGCCAGCAGCCAAACAGCGGGAAACATTCAGTACTTC. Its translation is CASSQTAGNIQYF.

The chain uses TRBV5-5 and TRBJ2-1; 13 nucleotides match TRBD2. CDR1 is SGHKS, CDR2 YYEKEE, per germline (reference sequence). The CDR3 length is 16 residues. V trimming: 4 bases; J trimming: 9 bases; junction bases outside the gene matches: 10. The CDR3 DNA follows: TGTGCCAGCAGCGGAATCTGGACTAGCGGGAGCGGTGAGCAGTTCTTC. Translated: CASSGIWTSGSGEQFF.

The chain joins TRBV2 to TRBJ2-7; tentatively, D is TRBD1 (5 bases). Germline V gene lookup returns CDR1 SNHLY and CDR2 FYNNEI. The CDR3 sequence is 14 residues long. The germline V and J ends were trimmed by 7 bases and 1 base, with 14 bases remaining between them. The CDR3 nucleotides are TGTGCCAGCACTTTAGGGGTCTCGTCCTACGAGCAGTACTTC. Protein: CASTLGVSSYEQYF.

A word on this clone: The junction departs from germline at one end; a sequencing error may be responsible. The CDR3 bases are TGTGCTAGCACCCCTCGTTGGGGGACAGGGGGCGCAGGTTCCGGCTACACCTTC. As protein: CASTPRWGTGGAGSGYTF. The chain uses TRBV7-7 and TRBJ1-2; 12 bases fit TRBD1. The CDR3 loop spans 18 amino acids. The germline V gene has CDR1 SSHAT and CDR2 FNYEAQ (reference sequence). Full variable domain (rest looked up from reference TRBV7-7 and TRBJ1-2): GAGVSQSPRYKVTKRGQDVTLRCDPISSHATLYWYQQALGQGPEFLTYFNYEAQPDKSGLPSDRFSAERPEGSISTLTIQRTEQRDSAMYRCASTPRWGTGGAGSGYTFGSGTRLTVV.

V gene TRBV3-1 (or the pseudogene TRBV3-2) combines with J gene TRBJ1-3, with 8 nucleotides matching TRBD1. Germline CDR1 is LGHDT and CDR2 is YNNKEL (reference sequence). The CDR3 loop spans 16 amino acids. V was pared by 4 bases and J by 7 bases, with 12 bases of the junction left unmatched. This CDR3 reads CASSPRTGSSRNTIYF. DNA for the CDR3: TGTGCCAGCAGCCCCCGGACAGGGTCCTCGAGGAACACCATATATTTT.

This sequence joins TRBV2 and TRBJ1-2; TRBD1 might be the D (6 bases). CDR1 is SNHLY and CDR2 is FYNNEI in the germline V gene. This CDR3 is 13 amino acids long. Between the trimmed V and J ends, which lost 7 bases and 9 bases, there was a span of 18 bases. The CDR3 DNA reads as TGTGCCAGCACTAGAGACTCAGGGGCGAGCTACACCTTC. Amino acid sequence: CASTRDSGASYTF.

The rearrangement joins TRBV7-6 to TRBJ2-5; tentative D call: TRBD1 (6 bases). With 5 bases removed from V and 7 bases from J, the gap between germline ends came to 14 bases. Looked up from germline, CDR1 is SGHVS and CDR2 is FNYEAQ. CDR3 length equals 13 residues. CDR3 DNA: TGTGCCAGCAGCCCTGGGACAAAAGGGACCCAGTACTTC. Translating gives CASSPGTKGTQYF.

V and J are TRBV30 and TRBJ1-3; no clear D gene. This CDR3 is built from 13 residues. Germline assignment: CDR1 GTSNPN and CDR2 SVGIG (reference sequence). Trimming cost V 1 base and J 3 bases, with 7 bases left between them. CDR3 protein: CAWSALIGNTIYF. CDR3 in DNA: TGTGCCTGGAGTGCCTTAATTGGAAACACCATATATTTT.

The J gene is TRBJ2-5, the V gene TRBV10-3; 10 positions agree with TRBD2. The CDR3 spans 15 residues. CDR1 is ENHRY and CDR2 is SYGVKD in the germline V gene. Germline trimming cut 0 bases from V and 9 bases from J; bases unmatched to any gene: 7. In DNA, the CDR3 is TGTGCCATCAGTGAGTCTCTAGCGGGGGACTCCCCCCAGTACTTC. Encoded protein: CAISESLAGDSPQYF.

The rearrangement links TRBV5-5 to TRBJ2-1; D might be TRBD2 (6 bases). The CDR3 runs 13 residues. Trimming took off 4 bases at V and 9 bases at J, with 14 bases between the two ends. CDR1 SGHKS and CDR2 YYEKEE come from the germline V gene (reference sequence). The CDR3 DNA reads TGTGCCAGCAGCCAGTGGTGGGGAGGTGAGCAGTTCTTC. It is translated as CASSQWWGGEQFF.

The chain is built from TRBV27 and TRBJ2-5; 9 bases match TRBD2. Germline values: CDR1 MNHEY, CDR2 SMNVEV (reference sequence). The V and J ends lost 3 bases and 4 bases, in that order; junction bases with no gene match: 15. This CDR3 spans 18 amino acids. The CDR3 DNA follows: TGTGCCAGCAGTTTTAGGCGGGCTAGCGGGGCGGCAAGAGAGACCCAGTACTTC. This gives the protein CASSFRRASGAARETQYF.

DNA for the CDR3: TGTGCCTGGAGTGATCCGGATTCACCCCTCCACTTT. Translated: CAWSDPDSPLHF. The chain uses TRBV30 and TRBJ1-6; no firm D call. Germline CDR1 reads GTSNPN; CDR2 reads SVGIG (reference sequence). The CDR3 is 12 residues long. V was trimmed by 1 base and J by 8 bases, leaving 6 bases between them.

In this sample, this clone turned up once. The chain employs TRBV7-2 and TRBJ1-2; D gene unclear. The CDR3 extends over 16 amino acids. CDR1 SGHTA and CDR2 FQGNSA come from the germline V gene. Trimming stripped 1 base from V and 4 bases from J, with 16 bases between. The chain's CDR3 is CASSLEGRARGYGYTF. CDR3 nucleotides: TGTGCCAGCAGCTTAGAAGGTCGGGCTCGGGGCTATGGCTACACCTTC.

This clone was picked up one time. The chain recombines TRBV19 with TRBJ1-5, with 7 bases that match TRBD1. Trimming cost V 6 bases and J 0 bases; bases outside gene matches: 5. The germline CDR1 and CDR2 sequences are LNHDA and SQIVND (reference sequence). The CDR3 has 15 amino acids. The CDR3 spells CASSLTGVSNQPQHF. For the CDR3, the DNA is TGTGCCAGTAGCCTCACAGGGGTTAGCAATCAGCCCCAGCATTTT.

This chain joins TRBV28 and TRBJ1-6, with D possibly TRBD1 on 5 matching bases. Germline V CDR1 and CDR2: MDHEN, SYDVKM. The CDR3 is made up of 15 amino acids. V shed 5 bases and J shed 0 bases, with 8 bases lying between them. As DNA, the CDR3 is TGTGCCAGCAGTCCGGACAACTCCTATAATTCACCCCTCCACTTT. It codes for CASSPDNSYNSPLHF.

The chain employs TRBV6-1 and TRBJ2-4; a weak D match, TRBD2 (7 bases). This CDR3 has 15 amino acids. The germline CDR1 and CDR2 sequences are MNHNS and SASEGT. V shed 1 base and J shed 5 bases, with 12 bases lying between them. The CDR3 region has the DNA TGTGCCAGCAGTGAAGTTTGGGGGGGCCAAAACATTCAGTACTTC. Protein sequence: CASSEVWGGQNIQYF.

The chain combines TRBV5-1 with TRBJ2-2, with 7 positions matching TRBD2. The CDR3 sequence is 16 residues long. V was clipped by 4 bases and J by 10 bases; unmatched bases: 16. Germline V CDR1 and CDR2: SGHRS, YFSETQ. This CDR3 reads CASSRTGEGRKEELFF. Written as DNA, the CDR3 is TGCGCCAGCAGCAGGACGGGGGAGGGCCGAAAAGAGGAGCTGTTTTTT. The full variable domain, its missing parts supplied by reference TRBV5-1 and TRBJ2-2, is KAGVTQTPRYLIKTRGQQVTLSCSPISGHRSVSWYQQTPGQGLQFLFEYFSETQRNKGNFPGRFSGRQFSNSRSEMNVSTLELGDSALYLCASSRTGEGRKEELFFGEGSRLTVL.

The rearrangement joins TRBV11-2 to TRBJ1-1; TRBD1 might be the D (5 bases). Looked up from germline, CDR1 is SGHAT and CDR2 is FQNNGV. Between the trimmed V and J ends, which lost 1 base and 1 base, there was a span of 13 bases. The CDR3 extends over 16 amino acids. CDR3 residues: CASSLVRFGGNTEAFF. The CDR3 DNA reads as TGTGCCAGCAGCTTAGTTCGTTTCGGGGGGAACACTGAAGCTTTCTTT.

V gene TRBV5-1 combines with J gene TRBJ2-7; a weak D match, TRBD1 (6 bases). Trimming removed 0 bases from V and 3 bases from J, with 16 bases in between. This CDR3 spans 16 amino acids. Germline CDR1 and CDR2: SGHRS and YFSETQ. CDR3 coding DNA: TGCGCCAGCAGCTTGGGACCGGGACAAGGCAACTACGAGCAGTACTTC. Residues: CASSLGPGQGNYEQYF.

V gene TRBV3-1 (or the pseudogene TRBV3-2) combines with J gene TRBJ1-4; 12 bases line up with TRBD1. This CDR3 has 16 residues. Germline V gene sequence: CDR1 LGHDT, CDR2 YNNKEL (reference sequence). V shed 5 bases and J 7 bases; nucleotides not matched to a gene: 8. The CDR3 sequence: CASSGTGGAGAEKLFF. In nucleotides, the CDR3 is TGTGCCAGCAGCGGGACAGGGGGCGCAGGGGCTGAAAAACTGTTTTTT.